These T cell receptor beta chains were read from a single sample in a study of spatial heterogeneity in lung cancer. From the 5' RACE reads, TCRdb called clonotypes with MiXCR, one entry per CDR3 protein. The sample consists of roughly 15,000 distinct CDR3 sequences, around 5.9% of them appearing once. The sequencing here drew on PBMCs, taken at follow-up. These receptors originate from a male donor with early-stage non-small cell lung cancer. Each CDR3 is given with its conserved first and last residue. A D gene is named only where the DNA matches it firmly. Clone size is stated in some rows and not others, as once, few, many or a class when expanded.

abundance	v_gene	j_gene	d_gene	CDR3aa	CDR3nt
once	TRBV6-6	TRBJ2-3	.	CASSATTDTQYF	TGTGCCAGCAGCGCGACCACGGATACGCAGTATTTT
few	TRBV9	TRBJ1-1	.	CASSVQATNTEAFF	TGTGCCAGCAGCGTTCAGGCAACGAACACTGAAGCTTTCTTT
many	TRBV20-1	TRBJ2-2	.	CSARDPNTGELFF	TGCAGTGCTAGAGATCCCAACACCGGGGAGCTGTTTTTT
many	TRBV5-4	TRBJ2-1	.	CASSPKDRGNEQFF	TGTGCCAGCAGCCCTAAGGACCGGGGCAATGAGCAGTTCTTC
many	TRBV7-2	TRBJ2-3	.	CASSSGSYTQYF	TGTGCCAGCAGCTCCGGATCCTATACGCAGTATTTT
few	TRBV11-1	TRBJ2-3	.	CASSPPVGTQYF	TGTGCCAGCAGCCCCCCTGTGGGTACGCAGTATTTT
many	TRBV5-6	TRBJ2-7	.	CASSSEIPPYEQYF	TGTGCCAGCAGCTCGGAGATACCCCCCTACGAGCAGTACTTC
few	TRBV6-6	TRBJ2-7	TRBD2	CASSYPEAGASYEQYF	TGTGCCAGCAGTTACCCCGAAGCGGGGGCTTCCTACGAGCAGTACTTC
many	TRBV6-2/TRBV6-3	TRBJ1-2	.	CASSYELRGYTF	TGTGCCAGCAGTTACGAGCTTCGAGGCTACACCTTC
many	TRBV9	TRBJ2-7	.	CASSAGDLGEQYF	TGTGCCAGCAGCGCTGGGGACTTGGGCGAGCAGTACTTC
many	TRBV20-1	TRBJ2-7	TRBD1	CSAQRQGTYEQYF	TGCAGTGCTCAGAGACAGGGTACCTACGAGCAGTACTTC
.	TRBV7-3	TRBJ2-1	.	CASSPSGDSLNEQFF	TGTGCCAGCAGCCCCTCGGGGGATAGCTTAAATGAGCAGTTCTTC
.	TRBV18	TRBJ1-3	.	CASSPAPQSSGNTIYF	TGTGCCAGCTCACCTGCCCCACAGAGTAGTGGAAACACCATATATTTT
.	TRBV23-1	TRBJ2-5	TRBD2	CASSQPWSSGSVETQYF	TGCGCCAGCAGTCAACCCTGGTCTAGCGGGAGTGTAGAGACCCAGTACTTC
many	TRBV18	TRBJ2-1	.	CASSPPRGSSYNEQFF	TGTGCCAGCTCACCACCGAGGGGATCTTCCTACAATGAGCAGTTCTTC
many	TRBV27	TRBJ2-2	.	CASSQGGRSPGELFF	TGTGCCAGCAGCCAGGGGGGCAGGTCCCCCGGGGAGCTGTTTTTT
many	TRBV27	TRBJ2-2	TRBD1	CASSPRTGNTGELFF	TGTGCCAGCAGTCCTCGGACAGGGAACACCGGGGAGCTGTTTTTT